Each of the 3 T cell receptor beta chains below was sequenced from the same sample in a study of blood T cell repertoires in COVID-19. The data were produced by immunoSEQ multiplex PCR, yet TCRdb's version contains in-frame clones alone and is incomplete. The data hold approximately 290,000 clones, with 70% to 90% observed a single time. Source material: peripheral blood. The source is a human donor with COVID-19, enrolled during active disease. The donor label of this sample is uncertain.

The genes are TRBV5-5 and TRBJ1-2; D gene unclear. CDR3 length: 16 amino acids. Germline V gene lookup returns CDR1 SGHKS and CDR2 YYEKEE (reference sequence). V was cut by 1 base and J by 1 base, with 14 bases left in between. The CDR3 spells CASSLFWQRYNYGYTF. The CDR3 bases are TGTGCCAGCAGCTTGTTCTGGCAGCGCTATAACTATGGCTACACCTTC.

In DNA form, the CDR3 reads TGCAGTGCGGGAGATAATTCACCCCTCCACTTT. Protein product: CSAGDNSPLHF. The chain links TRBV20-1 to TRBJ1-6; D gene uncertain. CDR1 is DFQATT and CDR2 is SNEGSKA in the germline V gene (reference sequence). The CDR3 consists of 11 residues. V lost 6 bases and J lost 5, with 5 bases in between.

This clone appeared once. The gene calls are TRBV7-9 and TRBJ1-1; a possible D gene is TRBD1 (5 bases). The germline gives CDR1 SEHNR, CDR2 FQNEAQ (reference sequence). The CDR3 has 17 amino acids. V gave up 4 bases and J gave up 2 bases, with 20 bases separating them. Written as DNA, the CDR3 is TGTGCCAGCAGCTCCCCCCCACGACAGACTTTTAACACTGAAGCTTTCTTT. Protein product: CASSSPPRQTFNTEAFF. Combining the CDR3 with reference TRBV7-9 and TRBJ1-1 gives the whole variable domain DTGVSQNPRHKITKRGQNVTFRCDPISEHNRLYWYRQTLGQGPEFLTYFQNEAQLEKSRLLSDRFSAERPKGSFSTLEIQRTEQGDSAMYLCASSSPPRQTFNTEAFFGQGTRLTVV.